This T cell receptor (beta chain) comes out of a study of T cell repertoires in cytomegalovirus infection (dated by TCRdb to about 2019). With respect to the entire study: Donor HLA type was relevant to the analysis, as public TCR beta signatures indicated carriage of CMV infection together with the matching HLA type. What the research found in general, with its limitations: In both this cohort and an independent cohort of approximately 350 donors, the cumulative frequency of public TCR beta family members distinguished carriers of CMV infection plus the relevant HLA type. The ex vivo response was dominated by HLA-C-restricted CMV-specific TCR beta clonotypes, which also provided the single most frequent clonotype in two of eight donors.

This clonotype was seen at least ten times. The clone's antigen remains unknown. The record has no base qualities; no much larger clone is one base away. Sequencing used an Illumina HiSeq 1500. TCRdb reprocessing: public reads trimmed at Q25 with fastp, clones called with MiXCR, in-frame beta chains kept. Each CDR3 protein gets just one entry, which takes the most common genes and DNA from the rows behind it. The sample contains hundreds of thousands of distinct CDR3 sequences, more than 20% of them found a single time. Approximately 8% of the sample belongs to the ten largest clones. Trimming at the junction amounts to 3 bases on V and 6 bases on J, and the germline ends lie 14 bases apart. The germline V gene supplies CDR1 SQVTM and CDR2 ANQGSEA. Its CDR3 holds 13 amino acids, cysteine through phenylalanine. The kept DNA is CDR3 alone, 39 bases in frame from the first base.

Rearrangement joined TRBV29-1 to TRBJ1-2; perhaps TRBD1 is the D gene, with 5 bases matching. The sequence came from a human donor in good health (CMV status not recorded). Some clones in this sample may be carry-over from other donors' samples. The specimen sequenced was CD8+ T cells from PBMCs. The DNA sequence reads TGCAGCGTTGATCAGGGACTATCGGATGGCTACACCTTC. Translated, it reads CSVDQGLSDGYTF.